These 16 T cell receptor beta chains came from one sample sequenced in a study of Graves' ophthalmopathy and Graves' hyperthyroidism. Investigators amplified TCR beta CDR3 regions from RNA transcripts. Second-round multiplex PCR came after a first-round RT-PCR that employed HTBI primers. From the multiplex PCR reads, TCRdb called clonotypes with MiXCR, one entry per CDR3 protein. Of about 25,000 distinct CDR3 sequences in the sample, roughly 50% are singletons; the top ten hold around 6.4%. Material for sequencing was peripheral blood. Receptors were obtained from an adult woman with stable Graves' hyperthyroidism.

The rearrangement joins TRBV9 to TRBJ2-7; no firm D call. This CDR3 has 12 amino acids. CDR1 and CDR2 (germline): SGDLS, YYNGEE. V gave up 3 bases and J gave up 7 bases, with 11 bases separating them. CDR3 residues: CASSGADREQYF. CDR3 nucleotide sequence: TGTGCCAGCAGCGGTGCGGATCGAGAGCAGTACTTC.

Worth noting for this clonotype: Because the CDR3 is missing its conserved closing phenylalanine or tryptophan, this is likely a read error. No DNA is shown, since the ends of the CDR3 on it are uncertain; the CDR3 is the one TCRdb lists. The chain combines TRBV6-5 with TRBJ2-6. The CDR3 is 15 residues long, counting both termini. In germline, CDR1 is MNHEY, CDR2 SVGAGI. CDR3 sequence reads: CASSYESAGANVLVL.

The V and J genes are TRBV10-3 and TRBJ2-1, with 10 bases that match TRBD2. The V and J ends lost 2 bases and 6 bases, in that order; junction bases with no gene match: 10. Germline V gives CDR1 ENHRY, CDR2 SYGVKD. There are 17 residues in the CDR3. The CDR3 is CAISETVTSGDSNEQFF. The CDR3 bases are TGTGCCATCAGTGAGACTGTTACTAGCGGGGACTCCAATGAGCAGTTCTTC.

This clonotype rates as medium-sized (0.01 to 0.1%). The genes are TRBV5-1 and TRBJ2-7, with D maybe TRBD1 (6 bases). Trimming took off 4 bases at V and 2 bases at J, with 13 bases between the two ends. CDR3 length: 14 residues. CDR1 is SGHRS, CDR2 YFSETQ, per germline. For the CDR3, the DNA is TGCGCCAGCAGCCCTGGGACAACCACCTACGAGCAGTACTTC. It yields the protein CASSPGTTTYEQYF. Based on the CDR3 plus reference TRBV5-1 and TRBJ2-7, the full variable domain is KAGVTQTPRYLIKTRGQQVTLSCSPISGHRSVSWYQQTPGQGLQFLFEYFSETQRNKGNFPGRFSGRQFSNSRSEMNVSTLELGDSALYLCASSPGTTTYEQYFGPGTRLTVT.

This clonotype was seen at least ten times. V usage is TRBV6-1 and J usage is TRBJ1-1; D might be TRBD1 (6 bases). The CDR3 length is 11 residues. Between the trimmed V and J ends, which lost 6 bases and 10 bases, there was a span of 12 bases. Germline V gene sequence: CDR1 MNHNS, CDR2 SASEGT. CDR3 nucleotides: TGTGCCAGCAGCGGACAGATCCGAGCTTTCTTT. Protein: CASSGQIRAFF.

This clonotype is judged medium-sized (0.01 to 0.1%). This sequence joins TRBV5-8 and TRBJ2-1; D is undetermined. CDR1 is SGHTS, CDR2 YDEGEE, per germline. V was cut by 1 base and J by 8 bases, with 4 bases left in between. This CDR3 region has 11 residues. In nucleotides, the CDR3 is TGTGCCAGCAGCTTGCGGGATGAGCAGTTCTTC. This translates into CASSLRDEQFF.

This clonotype counts as medium-sized (0.01 to 0.1%). CDR3 DNA sequence: TGTGCCAGCAGTACTAACAGGGCTCTGGGTGAGACCCAGTACTTC. Residues: CASSTNRALGETQYF. V usage is TRBV2 and J usage is TRBJ2-5; possible D gene TRBD1, 6 bases. The germline V gene encodes CDR1 SNHLY and CDR2 FYNNEI. The CDR3 has 15 amino acids. With 5 bases removed from V and 5 bases from J, the gap between germline ends came to 18 bases.

In its sample, this clonotype was seen many times. The chain recombines TRBV5-1 with TRBJ2-2; D gene unclear. The V and J ends lost 3 bases and 2 bases respectively, with 8 bases between them. The germline CDR1 and CDR2 sequences are SGHRS and YFSETQ. The CDR3 runs 14 residues. The CDR3 DNA is TGCGCCAGCAGCTCCTTCGGTAACACCGGGGAGCTGTTTTTT. Residues: CASSSFGNTGELFF.

The sample holds many counts of this clonotype. The V call is TRBV27, the J call TRBJ2-7; tentative D call: TRBD1 (5 bases). There are 13 residues in the CDR3. V was cut by 5 bases and J by 3 bases, with 11 bases left in between. CDR1 MNHEY and CDR2 SMNVEV come from the germline V gene (reference sequence). The CDR3 DNA reads TGTGCCAGCAGTCAGACAGTAGACTACGAGCAGTACTTC. Residues: CASSQTVDYEQYF.

This clonotype rates as medium-sized (0.01 to 0.1%). The chain recombines TRBV5-1 with TRBJ1-6, with D perhaps matching TRBD1 (6 bases). CDR3 length: 15 amino acids. Germline V gene data show CDR1 as SGHRS and CDR2 as YFSETQ. V was shortened by 4 bases and J by 7 bases, with 15 bases between the two germline ends. CDR3 nucleotide sequence: TGCGCCAGCAGCCCTGGGGGGGCACGAAATTCACCCCTCCACTTT. This encodes CASSPGGARNSPLHF.

This clonotype has a handful of counts. The V gene is TRBV7-9, the J gene TRBJ2-5; either TRBD1 or TRBD2 may fit D (6 bases each). The germline V and J ends were trimmed by 4 bases and 5 bases, with 23 bases remaining between them. The CDR3 runs 17 residues. Germline CDR1 SEHNR, CDR2 FQNEAQ (reference sequence). DNA for the CDR3: TGTGCCAGCAGCTACGGGGCCGTGGGGGCGGGACGGGAGACCCAGTACTTC. It yields the protein CASSYGAVGAGRETQYF.

This chain links TRBV7-2 with TRBJ1-1; D might be TRBD1 (5 bases). The CDR3 length is 14 residues. V dropped 6 bases and J dropped 3 bases, with 14 bases sitting between them. Germline V lookup: CDR1 SGHTA, CDR2 FQGNSA. CDR3 DNA sequence: TGTGCCAGCAGTTCCTCGGGAGGGGACACTGAAGCTTTCTTT. Its translation is CASSSSGGDTEAFF.

V is TRBV5-1 and J is TRBJ2-3; no clear D gene. Between the trimmed V and J ends, which lost 5 bases and 6 bases, there was a span of 4 bases. Germline V CDR1 and CDR2: SGHRS, YFSETQ. This CDR3 region has 10 residues. Written as DNA, the CDR3 is TGCGCCAGCAGGGGGGATACGCAGTATTTT. Amino acid sequence: CASRGDTQYF.

Judged by abundance, this clonotype is medium-sized. The junction differs from germline at one of its ends, possibly a read error. This rearrangement joins TRBV24-1 to TRBJ2-3; D is uncertain. This CDR3 comprises 13 residues. Per the germline V gene, CDR1 is KGHDR and CDR2 is SFDVKD. CDR3 protein: CATSDQTPETQYF. As DNA, the CDR3 is TGTGCCACCAGTGATCAGACACCAGAGACGCAGTATTTT.

CDR3 sequence reads: CASNEGPNQPQYF. DNA of the CDR3: TGCGCCAGCAACGAGGGCCCAAATCAGCCCCAGTACTTC. The genes are TRBV5-1 and TRBJ2-5, with a possible D match to TRBD2 (5 bases). Per the germline V gene, CDR1 is SGHRS and CDR2 is YFSETQ. The CDR3 runs 13 residues. V lost 6 bases and J 9 bases, leaving 18 bases between the germline ends.

This rearrangement joins TRBV12-3 or TRBV12-4 to TRBJ2-4; D perhaps matches TRBD1 (7 bases). The CDR3 runs 16 residues. The CDR3 nucleotides are TGTACTAGCAGTTTAGGACAGGCGGGGGCCAAAAACATTCAGTACTTC. Protein product: CTSSLGQAGAKNIQYF.